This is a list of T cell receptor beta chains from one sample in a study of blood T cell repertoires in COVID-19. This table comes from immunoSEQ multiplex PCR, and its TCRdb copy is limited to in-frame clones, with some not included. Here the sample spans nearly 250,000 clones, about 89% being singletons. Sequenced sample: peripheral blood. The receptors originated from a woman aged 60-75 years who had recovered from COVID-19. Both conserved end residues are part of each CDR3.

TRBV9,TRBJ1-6,CASSGKKGFNSPLHF
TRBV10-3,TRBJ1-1,CAITRTGDTEAFF
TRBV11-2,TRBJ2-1,CASSLTRVDNEQFF
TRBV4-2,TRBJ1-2,CASSQESGLGQGNYGYTF
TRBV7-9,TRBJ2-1,CASSATGLAYNEQFF
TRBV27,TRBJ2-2,CASRPTATGELFF
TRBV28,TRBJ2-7,CASWGGDTYEQYF
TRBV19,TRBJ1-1,CASAGGGGRNTEAFF
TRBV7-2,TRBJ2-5,CASSPVAGSETQYF
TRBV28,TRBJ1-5,CASTEQVYNQPQHF
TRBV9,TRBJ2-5,CASSTKGVVGLTQYF
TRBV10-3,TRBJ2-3,CAINGGGIGDTQYF
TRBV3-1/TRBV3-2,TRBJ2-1,CASSGTLTGQLFF
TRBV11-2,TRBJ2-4,CASSEGFGKNIQYF
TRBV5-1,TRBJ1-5,CASSLSGGPNQPQHF
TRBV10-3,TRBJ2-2,CATGGGAEGTGELFF
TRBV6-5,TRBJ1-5,CASRVSLNQPQHF
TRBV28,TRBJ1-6,CASRVRDNSYNSPLHF
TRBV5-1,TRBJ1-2,CASRFGPGTGGASSYGYTF
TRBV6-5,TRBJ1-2,CASKVDSWSNGYTF
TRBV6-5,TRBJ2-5,CASSPDPRGTQYF
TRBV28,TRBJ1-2,CASSLPGGDGYTF
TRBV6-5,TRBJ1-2,CASSPTGTGNYGYTF
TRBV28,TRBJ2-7,CASTKGGTVSYEQYF
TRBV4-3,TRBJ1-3,CASSQVLLGDSSGNTIYF
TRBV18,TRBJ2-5,CASSPPPVGETQYF
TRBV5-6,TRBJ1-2,CASSSLRGGSGYTF
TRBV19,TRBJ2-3,CASSSQGQPTDTQYF
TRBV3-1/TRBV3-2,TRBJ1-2,CASSHTLQTRENYGYTF
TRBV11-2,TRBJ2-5,CASSFALAAETQYF
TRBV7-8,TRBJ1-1,CASSLVGRATEAFF
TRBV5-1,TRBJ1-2,CASSGAGGDGYTF
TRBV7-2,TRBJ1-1,CASSLAGGIVVFTEAFF
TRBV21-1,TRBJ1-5,CASSTVQGQHQPQHF
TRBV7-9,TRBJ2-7,CASQRSSYEQYF
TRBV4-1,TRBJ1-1,CASSRTGGSGTEAFF
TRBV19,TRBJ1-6,CASSTNRDYNSPLHF
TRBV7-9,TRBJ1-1,CASSVRGQGTEAFF
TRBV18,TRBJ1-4,CASSTMSRPTNEKLFF
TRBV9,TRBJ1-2,CASSVGGTILYGYTF
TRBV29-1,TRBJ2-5,CSADLTAYQETQYF
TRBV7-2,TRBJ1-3,CASSFVRGAPGNTIYF
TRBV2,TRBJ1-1,CASRKTGGSTEAFF
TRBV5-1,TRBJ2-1,CASSWSLAGGYNEQFF
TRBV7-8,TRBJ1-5,CASSLGAVPNQPQHF
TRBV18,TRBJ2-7,CASSQGAISYEQYF
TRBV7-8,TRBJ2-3,CASSFDSSGGMVGTQYF
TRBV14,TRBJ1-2,CASTSRGEDGYTF
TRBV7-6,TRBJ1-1,CASSSTGTSEAFF
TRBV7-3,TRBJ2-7,CASSPVGGDSYEQYF
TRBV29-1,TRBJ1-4,CSVDTGTGSYEKLFF
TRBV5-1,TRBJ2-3,CASSLASGGLSTDTQYF
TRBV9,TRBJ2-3,CASSFWTSGGSGDTQYF
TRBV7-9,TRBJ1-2,CASSRGQTIYGYTF
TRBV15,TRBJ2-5,CATSRNRETQYF